This T cell receptor beta chain stems from a study of blood T cell repertoires in COVID-19. In the original processing: Estimates of nucleated cell counts were drawn from the amplification of reference gene primers. Measured with immunoSEQ multiplex PCR; TCRdb has only the in-frame clones, and not every one. The DNA was the basis for D and trimming; V, J and clone size are from that table. This table has 240,000 or so clones, about 83% appearing once. Many counts were recorded for this clone. The CDR3 contains 15 residues. With 7 bases removed from V and 5 bases from J, the gap between germline ends came to 20 bases. Germline CDR1 SNHLY, CDR2 FYNNEI. This study enrolled people aged 18 to 89 from about two dozen US geographic areas.

The chain links TRBV2 to TRBJ1-2; D perhaps matches TRBD1 (6 bases). This clonotype was sampled from a woman aged 45-60 years who had recovered from COVID-19. Source material: PBMCs or T cells enriched from blood (not recorded which). The CDR3 region has the DNA TGTGCCAGCACCCCTTCCGGGGCAGGGGATTATGGCTACACCTTC. This encodes CASTPSGAGDYGYTF.